A selection of T cell receptor beta chains follows, all from one sample in a study of cytomegalovirus exposure and HLA in healthy donors. Sequencing used immunoSEQ multiplex PCR; TCRdb keeps in-frame clones, though not all of them. The data contain about 120,000 clones, over 60% of them singletons. The sequenced sample was PBMCs. These receptors came from a female donor in good health and CMV-seronegative. Each CDR3 is given with its conserved first and last residue. Fields, in order: V gene, clone size, D gene, J gene, CDR3 protein, CDR3 DNA. The D gene is left open where the match is weak. Size values are once, few and many counts, or a class for expanded clones, and some rows have none.

v_gene: TRBV19
abundance: NA
d_gene: TRBD1
j_gene: TRBJ1-2
CDR3aa: CASSTFGTGSYYGYTF
CDR3nt: TGTGCCAGTAGTACGTTCGGGACAGGCTCTTACTATGGCTACACCTTC

v_gene: TRBV7-3
abundance: NA
d_gene: NA
j_gene: TRBJ1-2
CDR3aa: CASSLRGGSQRAVLTF
CDR3nt: TGTGCCAGCAGCTTAAGAGGAGGCTCCCAGCGCGCAGTTTTAACCTTC

v_gene: TRBV29-1
abundance: NA
d_gene: NA
j_gene: TRBJ2-1
CDR3aa: CSVEQGIGVVNEQFF
CDR3nt: TGCAGCGTTGAGCAGGGAATCGGTGTGGTCAATGAGCAGTTCTTC

v_gene: TRBV9
abundance: few
d_gene: NA
j_gene: TRBJ1-2
CDR3aa: CASSVVGGSNYGYTF
CDR3nt: TGTGCCAGCAGCGTAGTTGGGGGCTCAAACTATGGCTACACCTTC

v_gene: TRBV29-1
abundance: NA
d_gene: NA
j_gene: TRBJ1-1
CDR3aa: CSVEDFRVDNTEAFF
CDR3nt: TGCAGCGTTGAAGATTTTCGCGTCGATAACACTGAAGCTTTCTTT

v_gene: TRBV7-2
abundance: NA
d_gene: NA
j_gene: TRBJ2-7
CDR3aa: CASSLGKGGSYEQYF
CDR3nt: TGTGCCAGCAGCTTAGGAAAGGGAGGCTCCTACGAGCAGTACTTC

v_gene: TRBV11-2
abundance: once
d_gene: TRBD2
j_gene: TRBJ2-5
CDR3aa: CASSLLLAARQETQYF
CDR3nt: TGTGCCAGCAGCTTACTACTAGCGGCTCGACAAGAGACCCAGTACTTC

v_gene: TRBV6-5
abundance: NA
d_gene: NA
j_gene: TRBJ1-1
CDR3aa: CASSYSMEGNTEAFF
CDR3nt: TGTGCCAGCAGTTACTCGATGGAGGGGAACACTGAAGCTTTCTTT

v_gene: TRBV27
abundance: NA
d_gene: TRBD1
j_gene: TRBJ1-2
CDR3aa: CASSLSTTGAGGYTF
CDR3nt: TGTGCCAGCAGTTTATCTACAACAGGGGCGGGAGGCTACACCTTC

v_gene: TRBV7-3
abundance: NA
d_gene: TRBD2
j_gene: TRBJ2-2
CDR3aa: CASSLQPGLAGKGELFF
CDR3nt: TGTGCCAGCAGCCTACAGCCGGGACTAGCGGGGAAGGGGGAGCTGTTTTTT

v_gene: TRBV27
abundance: NA
d_gene: TRBD1
j_gene: TRBJ2-7
CDR3aa: CASSARDRGLYEQYF
CDR3nt: TGTGCCAGCAGTGCTCGGGACAGGGGGCTTTACGAGCAGTACTTC

v_gene: TRBV5-1
abundance: NA
d_gene: TRBD1
j_gene: TRBJ1-1
CDR3aa: CASSPGATGVGTEAFF
CDR3nt: TGCGCCAGCAGCCCAGGGGCCACAGGGGTGGGTACTGAAGCTTTCTTT

v_gene: TRBV5-5
abundance: NA
d_gene: TRBD1
j_gene: TRBJ2-1
CDR3aa: CASSLVQGAYNEQFF
CDR3nt: TGTGCCAGCAGCTTGGTACAGGGGGCCTACAATGAGCAGTTCTTC

v_gene: TRBV9
abundance: NA
d_gene: TRBD1
j_gene: TRBJ1-4
CDR3aa: CASSLEQGTNEKLFF
CDR3nt: TGTGCCAGCAGCCTCGAACAGGGGACTAATGAAAAACTGTTTTTT

v_gene: TRBV7-2
abundance: NA
d_gene: NA
j_gene: TRBJ2-5
CDR3aa: CASTHNEETQYF
CDR3nt: TGTGCCAGCACCCACAACGAAGAGACCCAGTACTTC

v_gene: TRBV4-3
abundance: NA
d_gene: TRBD1
j_gene: TRBJ2-2
CDR3aa: CASSQYLIGGTPGQGTGELFF
CDR3nt: TGCGCCAGCAGCCAGTATCTAATAGGAGGGACACCGGGACAGGGCACCGGGGAGCTGTTTTTT

v_gene: TRBV19
abundance: NA
d_gene: NA
j_gene: TRBJ1-2
CDR3aa: CASSWGDGYTF
CDR3nt: TGTGCCAGTAGTTGGGGGGATGGCTACACCTTC

v_gene: TRBV7-8
abundance: NA
d_gene: TRBD2
j_gene: TRBJ2-7
CDR3aa: CASSLASGGLSYEQYF
CDR3nt: TGTGCCAGCAGCTTGGCAAGCGGGGGCCTCTCCTACGAGCAGTACTTC

v_gene: TRBV6-5
abundance: NA
d_gene: TRBD1
j_gene: TRBJ2-1
CDR3aa: CASSYLGQGAGNEQFF
CDR3nt: TGTGCCAGCAGTTATTTGGGCCAGGGGGCTGGAAATGAGCAGTTCTTC

v_gene: TRBV30
abundance: NA
d_gene: TRBD1
j_gene: TRBJ1-1
CDR3aa: CAWGRWTGNEAFF
CDR3nt: TGTGCCTGGGGGAGGTGGACAGGCAATGAAGCTTTCTTT

v_gene: TRBV2
abundance: NA
d_gene: TRBD1
j_gene: TRBJ2-7
CDR3aa: CASSDLRTGNEQYF
CDR3nt: TGTGCCAGCAGTGATCTTAGGACAGGGAACGAGCAGTACTTC

v_gene: TRBV11-2
abundance: NA
d_gene: NA
j_gene: TRBJ1-1
CDR3aa: CASSLGPGDTEAFF
CDR3nt: TGTGCCAGCAGCTTAGGGCCCGGGGACACTGAAGCTTTCTTT

v_gene: TRBV5-8
abundance: NA
d_gene: NA
j_gene: TRBJ1-1
CDR3aa: CASSLAYTEAFF
CDR3nt: TGTGCCAGCAGCTTGGCGTATACTGAAGCTTTCTTT

v_gene: TRBV6-1
abundance: few
d_gene: TRBD1
j_gene: TRBJ2-7
CDR3aa: CASTSKQGGEQYF
CDR3nt: TGTGCCAGCACTTCGAAACAGGGGGGCGAGCAGTACTTC